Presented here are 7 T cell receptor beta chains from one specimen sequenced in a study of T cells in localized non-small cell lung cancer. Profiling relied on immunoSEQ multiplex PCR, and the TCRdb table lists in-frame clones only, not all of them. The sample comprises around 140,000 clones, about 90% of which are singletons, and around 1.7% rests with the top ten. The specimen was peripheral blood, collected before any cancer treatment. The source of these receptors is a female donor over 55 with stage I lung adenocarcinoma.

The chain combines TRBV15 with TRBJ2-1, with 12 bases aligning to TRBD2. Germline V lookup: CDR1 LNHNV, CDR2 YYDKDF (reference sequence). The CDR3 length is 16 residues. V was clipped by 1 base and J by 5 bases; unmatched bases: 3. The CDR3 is CATSRGLAGVDNEQFF. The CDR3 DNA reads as TGTGCCACCAGCAGAGGACTAGCGGGAGTCGACAATGAGCAGTTCTTC.

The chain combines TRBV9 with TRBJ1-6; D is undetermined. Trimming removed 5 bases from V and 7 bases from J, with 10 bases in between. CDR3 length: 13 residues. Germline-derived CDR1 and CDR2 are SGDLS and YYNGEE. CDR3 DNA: TGTGCCAGCAGGAAAGACGACAATTCACCCCTCCACTTT. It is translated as CASRKDDNSPLHF.

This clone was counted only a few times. The CDR3 sequence is CASSWGRGEQETQYF. CDR3 coding DNA: TGTGCCAGCAGCTGGGGCAGGGGCGAACAAGAGACCCAGTACTTC. The chain employs TRBV5-6 and TRBJ2-5; D is possibly TRBD1 (6 bases). Trimming stripped 3 bases from V and 2 bases from J, with 14 bases between. Germline values: CDR1 SGHDT, CDR2 YYEEEE. This CDR3 contains 15 residues. Combining the CDR3 with reference TRBV5-6 and TRBJ2-5 gives the whole variable domain DAGVTQSPTHLIKTRGQQVTLRCSPKSGHDTVSWYQQALGQGPQFIFQYYEEEERQRGNFPDRFSGHQFPNYSSELNVNALLLGDSALYLCASSWGRGEQETQYFGPGTRLLVL.

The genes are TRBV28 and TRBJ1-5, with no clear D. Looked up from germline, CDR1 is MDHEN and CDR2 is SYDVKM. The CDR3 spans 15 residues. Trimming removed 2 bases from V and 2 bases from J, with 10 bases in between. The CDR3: CASSLEGIGNQPQHF. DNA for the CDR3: TGTGCCAGCAGTTTAGAGGGCATCGGCAATCAGCCCCAGCATTTT.

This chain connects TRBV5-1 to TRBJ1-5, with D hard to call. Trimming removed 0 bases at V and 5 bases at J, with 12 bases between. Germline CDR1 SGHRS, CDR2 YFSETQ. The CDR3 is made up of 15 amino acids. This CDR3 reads CASSLGGIGHQPQHF. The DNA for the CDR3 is TGCGCCAGCAGCTTGGGAGGGATTGGGCATCAGCCCCAGCATTTT. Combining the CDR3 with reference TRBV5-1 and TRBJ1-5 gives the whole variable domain KAGVTQTPRYLIKTRGQQVTLSCSPISGHRSVSWYQQTPGQGLQFLFEYFSETQRNKGNFPGRFSGRQFSNSRSEMNVSTLELGDSALYLCASSLGGIGHQPQHFGDGTRLSIL.

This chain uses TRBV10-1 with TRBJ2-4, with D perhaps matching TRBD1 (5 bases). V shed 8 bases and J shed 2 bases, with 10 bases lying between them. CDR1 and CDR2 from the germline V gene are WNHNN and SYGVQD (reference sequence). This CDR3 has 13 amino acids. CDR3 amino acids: CASSQGTKNIQYF. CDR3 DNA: TGCGCCAGCTCCCAGGGCACCAAAAACATTCAGTACTTC.

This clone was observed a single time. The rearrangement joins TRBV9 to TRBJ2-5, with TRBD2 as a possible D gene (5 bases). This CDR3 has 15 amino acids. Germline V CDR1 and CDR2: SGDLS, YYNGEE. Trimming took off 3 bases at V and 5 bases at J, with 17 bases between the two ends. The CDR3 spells CASSATLGGLETQYF. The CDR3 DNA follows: TGTGCCAGCAGCGCGACCTTAGGAGGTCTGGAGACCCAGTACTTC.